This record covers a single T cell receptor beta chain. Using a J-beta primer mix together with a sample-barcoded 5' primer, a second PCR was run for roughly 6 to 12 cycles. Each single sample gave us at least 3 million CDR3-containing paired-end reads. Each CDR3 protein gets one entry after TCRdb re-called the 5' RACE reads with MiXCR. The sample holds approximately 800,000 distinct CDR3 sequences, around 50% seen once. From germline, CDR1 is DFQATT and CDR2 SNEGSKA (reference sequence). The V and J ends lost 1 base and 0 bases respectively, with 21 bases between them. CDR3 length: 18 residues. The sample belongs to a study of blood T cells in healthy people across ages.

The sequenced sample was blood. The sequence derives from a man aged 40-49 years in good health. This chain joins TRBV20-1 and TRBJ2-5; TRBD2 might be the D (7 bases). Here the CDR3 DNA reads TGCAGTGCTAGAGTCCCGGGGCGGGGGCTCGCGTACCAAGAGACCCAGTACTTC. It specifies CSARVPGRGLAYQETQYF.